This entry concerns a single T cell receptor beta chain. No antigen is known for it. The data stem from a study of CXCR3-negative and CXCR3-positive naive CD8 T cells. 5' RACE that incorporated UMI labels was used to prepare the TRB cDNA libraries. TCRdb reprocessed the 5' RACE reads, keeping one entry per CDR3 protein, no DNA. This sample's table reports 120,000 to 150,000 distinct CDR3 sequences. Germline CDR1 SGHRS, CDR2 YFSETQ. The CDR3 sequence is 16 residues long. General study findings and limits: Memory cells showed distinct TRBV-TRBJ patterns, while the two naive subsets matched. Much lower diversity was found in memory CD8+ cells, while both naive subsets had comparably high diversity. For CXCR3-positive naive cells, TRB CDR3s were more hydrophobic than those of CXCR3-negative naive cells. Naive subsets did not differ in surface CD5, and the authors estimated TCR strength using properties of the TRB CDR3.

Using triplicate sorts, approximately 300,000 cells were collected each time from every CD8+ T cell subset. The sequencing sample was made of naive CXCR3+ CD8+ T cells from blood. Specified subset: CD45RO-CCR7+CD27+CD95- naive CD8+ T cells expressing CXCR3 (TNR3+). This clonotype originated in a human donor in good health. Some clones in this sample may be carry-over from other donors' samples. V usage is TRBV5-1 and J usage is TRBJ2-7; there is no DNA to check the TCRdb D call of TRBD1. The CDR3 sequence is CASSLEAGRGSYEQYF.